Below, 4 T cell receptor beta chains from the same sample are listed, as sequenced in a study of beta chain features in type 1 diabetes. Reverse transcribing all isolated RNA meant expressed TCRB transcripts were sequenced. This table comes from immunoSEQ multiplex PCR, and its TCRdb copy is limited to in-frame clones, with some not included. This sample has hundreds of thousands of clones, with roughly 11% found just once. The sequencing sample was made of naive CD4+ T cells from blood. The receptor source for this set is a woman between 18 and 29 years old in good health.

The rearrangement joins TRBV30 to TRBJ1-5; no firm D call. Trimming left V 1 base short and J 4 bases short, with 17 bases between. Germline V gene sequence: CDR1 GTSNPN, CDR2 SVGIG (reference sequence). The CDR3 runs 16 residues. CDR3 region: CAWSAGPSIGNQPQHF. DNA for the CDR3: TGTGCCTGGAGTGCTGGTCCCTCCATTGGGAATCAGCCCCAGCATTTT.

This clone came up a few times. This chain joins TRBV7-2 and TRBJ2-3; 8 bases match TRBD2. Germline CDR1 SGHTA, CDR2 FQGNSA. Unmatched junction bases numbered 7, after V lost 2 bases and J lost 0 bases. This CDR3 comprises 17 residues. The CDR3 spells CASSLHHSGISTDTQYF. DNA of the CDR3: TGTGCCAGCAGCTTACACCATAGCGGGATCAGCACAGATACGCAGTATTTT.

This chain joins TRBV6-6 and TRBJ1-4; D is unresolved. Trimming pared 7 bases from V and 4 bases from J, leaving 4 bases between. Germline CDR1 is MNHNY and CDR2 is SVGAGI (reference sequence). This CDR3 has 11 residues. Here the CDR3 DNA reads TGTGCCAGCACCCATAATGAAAAACTGTTTTTT. Translated, it gives CASTHNEKLFF.

In its sample, this clone was seen a few times. The V and J genes are TRBV7-2 and TRBJ2-3, with 8 bases matching TRBD2. The CDR3 has 16 residues. Trimming at V came to 0 bases and at J to 3 bases, leaving 5 bases not matched to a gene. The germline V gene has CDR1 SGHTA and CDR2 FQGNSA. CDR3 region: CASSLAGTRSTDTQYF. The CDR3 bases are TGTGCCAGCAGCTTAGCCGGGACTAGGTCAACAGATACGCAGTATTTT.